This section outlines one T cell receptor (beta chain) sequence together with its context. Its antigen is not identified. This CDR3 is built from 14 residues. Germline CDR1 reads DFQATT; CDR2 reads SNEGSKA (reference sequence). V lost 6 bases and J lost 7, with 18 bases in between. The use of a sample-barcoded 5' primer and a J-beta primer mix characterized a second PCR of roughly 6 to 11 cycles. A minimum of 2.5 million CDR3-containing paired-end reads was obtained for each sample. TCRdb called the 5' RACE reads again in MiXCR, with one record for every CDR3 protein. The table has 600,000 to 800,000 distinct CDR3 sequences, around 50% seen once; the top ten hold roughly 14%. The data were taken from a study of blood T cells in healthy people across ages. Findings and limits, study-wide: Measured against age, TCR beta diversity per million T cells decreased in a roughly linear manner. Expanded clonotype changes were possibly confounded by unknown donor CMV status. TCR beta diversity was tightly associated with the proportion of naive T cells.

The sequence derives from a woman of 80 years or more in good health. The chain links TRBV20-1 to TRBJ1-4; D might be TRBD1 (5 bases). The sequencing input was blood. CDR3 DNA: TGCAGTGCAGTCACAGGTGGAGTTTCTGAAAAACTGTTTTTT. Amino acid sequence: CSAVTGGVSEKLFF.